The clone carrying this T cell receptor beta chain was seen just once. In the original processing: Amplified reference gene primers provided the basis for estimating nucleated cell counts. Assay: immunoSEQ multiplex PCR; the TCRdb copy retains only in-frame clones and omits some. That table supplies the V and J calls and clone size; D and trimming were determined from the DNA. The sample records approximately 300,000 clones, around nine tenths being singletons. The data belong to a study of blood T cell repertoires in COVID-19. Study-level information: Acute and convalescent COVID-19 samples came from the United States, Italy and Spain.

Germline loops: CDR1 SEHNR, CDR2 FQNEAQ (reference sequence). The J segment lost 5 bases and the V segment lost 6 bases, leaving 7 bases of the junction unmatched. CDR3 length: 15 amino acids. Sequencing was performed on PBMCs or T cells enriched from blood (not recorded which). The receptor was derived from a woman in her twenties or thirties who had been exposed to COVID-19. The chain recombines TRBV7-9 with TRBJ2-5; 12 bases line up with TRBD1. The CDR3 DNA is TGTGCCAGCAGAGATCGGGACAGGGGGCGCGAGACCCAGTACTTC. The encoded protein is CASRDRDRGRETQYF. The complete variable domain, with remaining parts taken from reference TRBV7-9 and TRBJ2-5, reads DTGVSQNPRHKITKRGQNVTFRCDPISEHNRLYWYRQTLGQGPEFLTYFQNEAQLEKSRLLSDRFSAERPKGSFSTLEIQRTEQGDSAMYLCASRDRDRGRETQYFGPGTRLLVL.